These 18 T cell receptor beta chains originate from one sample sequenced in a study of blood T cell repertoires in COVID-19. Here immunoSEQ multiplex PCR was the method, and the copy in TCRdb shows in-frame clones only, minus some. The data contain 250,000 to 300,000 clones, around 89% of them singletons. Sequenced: peripheral blood. These receptors all come from a woman aged 55-70 years with acute or convalescent COVID-19.

This clone showed up just once. The sample has other DNA sequences that encode this CDR3 too. This rearrangement joins TRBV15 to TRBJ1-1, with D possibly TRBD1 on 6 matching bases. The CDR3 loop spans 14 amino acids. Trimming left V 0 bases short and J 5 bases short, with 10 bases between. From germline, CDR1 is LNHNV and CDR2 YYDKDF (reference sequence). CDR3 residues: CATSRDRGGTEAFF. As DNA, the CDR3 is TGTGCCACCAGCAGAGACAGGGGTGGGACTGAAGCTTTCTTT.

The chain combines TRBV9 with TRBJ1-1; D is perhaps TRBD1 (5 bases). Trimming shortened V by 0 bases and J by 3 bases, and 18 bases separated the two germline ends. CDR3 length: 17 amino acids. Germline-derived CDR1 and CDR2 are SGDLS and YYNGEE. The CDR3: CASSVATGLPGDTEAFF. DNA for the CDR3: TGTGCCAGCAGCGTAGCTACCGGTCTTCCGGGGGACACTGAAGCTTTCTTT. The variable domain in full, with the rest retrieved from reference TRBV9 and TRBJ1-1, is DSGVTQTPKHLITATGQRVTLRCSPRSGDLSVYWYQQSLDQGLQFLIQYYNGEERAKGNILERFSAQQFPDLHSELNLSSLELGDSALYFCASSVATGLPGDTEAFFGQGTRLTVV.

The chain has TRBV27 and TRBJ2-1, with 9 bases identical to TRBD2. The CDR3 loop spans 15 amino acids. CDR1 MNHEY and CDR2 SMNVEV come from the germline V gene (reference sequence). V shed 5 bases and J 7 bases; nucleotides not matched to a gene: 9. CDR3 residues: CASSPRSSGTNEQFF. The CDR3, as DNA: TGTGCCAGCAGTCCCCGGTCTAGCGGGACTAATGAGCAGTTCTTC.

The chain joins TRBV18 to TRBJ2-7, with 8 bases that match TRBD2. The CDR3 runs to 14 residues. V was clipped by 1 base and J by 5 bases; unmatched bases: 4. Per the germline V gene, CDR1 is KGHSH and CDR2 is LQKENI. CDR3 in amino acids: CASSPLGGDNEQYF. The CDR3 coding sequence is TGTGCCAGCTCACCACTCGGGGGGGACAACGAGCAGTACTTC.

The rearrangement links TRBV4-2 to TRBJ1-1; D is uncertain. CDR3 length equals 15 residues. V lost 0 bases and J lost 1, with 9 bases in between. Germline V CDR1 and CDR2: LGHNA, YNFKEQ. This CDR3 reads CASSQDLLSNTEAFF. The CDR3 region has the DNA TGTGCCAGCAGCCAAGATCTACTCTCGAACACTGAAGCTTTCTTT.

Only a few counts were recorded for this clone. The chain has TRBV6-2 or TRBV6-3 and TRBJ1-5; D ambiguous. This CDR3 has 16 residues. V lost 4 bases and J 4 bases, leaving 17 bases between the germline ends. The V gene's germline CDR1 is MNHEY and CDR2 SVGEGT. The CDR3, as DNA: TGTGCCAGCAGTTTGGCGGCCAGTGGTTTTAATCAGCCCCAGCATTTT. Its translation: CASSLAASGFNQPQHF.

The CDR3 nucleotides are TGTGCCAGCAGTTTGGGAGAGGGCACTGAAGCTTTCTTT. Its translation is CASSLGEGTEAFF. The V gene is TRBV12-3 or TRBV12-4, the J gene TRBJ1-1; no definite D call. V was cut by 3 bases and J by 4 bases, with 9 bases left in between. CDR3 length: 13 amino acids.

The V gene is TRBV27, the J gene TRBJ2-5; 10 positions match TRBD2. Germline V gives CDR1 MNHEY, CDR2 SMNVEV (reference sequence). With 10 bases clipped from V and 5 bases from J, the junction kept 13 bases outside the gene matches. This CDR3 spans 15 amino acids. CDR3 coding DNA: TGTGCCACCGGGTTGAGCGGGAGGGCCATCGAGACCCAGTACTTC. It is translated as CATGLSGRAIETQYF.

CDR3 DNA sequence: TGTGCCAGCAGGCCCGTCAGGGCGGACACTGAAGCTTTCTTT. This encodes CASRPVRADTEAFF. V and J are TRBV27 and TRBJ1-1; possible D gene TRBD1, 5 bases. CDR1 and CDR2 (germline): MNHEY, SMNVEV (reference sequence). The CDR3 is made up of 14 amino acids. V was shortened by 6 bases and J by 3 bases, with 14 bases between the two germline ends.

The chain carries TRBV9 and TRBJ2-5; 10 nucleotides line up with TRBD1. With 0 bases clipped from V and 6 bases from J, the junction kept 2 bases outside the gene matches. Germline V gene lookup returns CDR1 SGDLS and CDR2 YYNGEE. The CDR3 consists of 14 residues. The CDR3 region has the DNA TGTGCCAGCAGCGTAGGGGACAGGGGCAAGACCCAGTACTTC. Translation gives CASSVGDRGKTQYF.

The rearrangement links TRBV24-1 to TRBJ2-7, with D unclear. Germline loops: CDR1 KGHDR, CDR2 SFDVKD. This CDR3 has 14 residues. Between the trimmed V and J ends, which lost 4 bases and 2 bases, there was a span of 11 bases. The CDR3 loop reads CATSDSRLPYEQYF. In nucleotides, the CDR3 is TGTGCCACCAGTGACTCGCGACTCCCCTACGAGCAGTACTTC.

This chain uses TRBV5-1 with TRBJ2-3; D is unresolved. The germline V gene has CDR1 SGHRS and CDR2 YFSETQ. The CDR3 is made up of 13 amino acids. The V gene lost 3 bases and the J gene lost 0 bases, with 5 bases spanning the gap. CDR3 sequence reads: CASSSSSTDTQYF. CDR3 nucleotide sequence: TGCGCCAGCAGCTCGTCCAGCACAGATACGCAGTATTTT. Full variable domain (remainder filled in from reference TRBV5-1 and TRBJ2-3): KAGVTQTPRYLIKTRGQQVTLSCSPISGHRSVSWYQQTPGQGLQFLFEYFSETQRNKGNFPGRFSGRQFSNSRSEMNVSTLELGDSALYLCASSSSSTDTQYFGPGTRLTVL.

The CDR3 DNA reads as TGTGCCAGCAGCCAAAGGGAGGGGAATGAAAAACTGTTTTTT. Protein sequence: CASSQREGNEKLFF. J is TRBJ1-4 and V is TRBV5-4; tentative D call: TRBD1 (5 bases). CDR1 and CDR2 from the germline V gene are SGHNT and YYREEE (reference sequence). The CDR3 sequence is 14 residues long. Trimming shortened V by 4 bases and J by 5 bases, and 12 bases separated the two germline ends. Variable domain in full (rest from reference TRBV5-4 and TRBJ1-4): ETGVTQSPTHLIKTRGQQVTLRCSSQSGHNTVSWYQQALGQGPQFIFQYYREEENGRGNFPPRFSGLQFPNYSSELNVNALELDDSALYLCASSQREGNEKLFFGSGTQLSVL.

As to this clone: Germline and junction disagree at one end, which may indicate a read error. This chain links TRBV5-1 with TRBJ2-2; maybe TRBD1 (6 bases). This CDR3 region has 15 residues. Germline lookup yields CDR1 SGHRS and CDR2 YFSETQ. The CDR3 is CASTLRGTNHGELFF. CDR3 nucleotides: TGCGCCAGCACCTTGAGGGGGACAAACCACGGGGAGCTGTTTTTT.

The chain employs TRBV6-5 and TRBJ2-5; D might be TRBD1 (6 bases). The CDR3 contains 13 residues. Trimming removed 8 bases at V and 3 bases at J, with 13 bases between. CDR1 and CDR2 from the germline V gene are MNHEY and SVGAGI. CDR3 in amino acids: CASETGRKETQYF. The CDR3 nucleotides are TGTGCCAGCGAGACAGGTCGGAAAGAGACCCAGTACTTC.

The V and J genes are TRBV5-6 and TRBJ1-4; no firm D call. CDR1 is SGHDT, CDR2 YYEEEE, per germline. Trimming took off 1 base at V and 7 bases at J, with 8 bases between the two ends. This CDR3 has 13 amino acids. CDR3 protein: CASSLREAEKLFF. CDR3 bases: TGTGCCAGCAGCTTGCGGGAGGCTGAAAAACTGTTTTTT.

The chain couples TRBV4-1 to TRBJ1-6, with D possibly being TRBD1 (6 bases). Deletions cut 4 bases from V and 6 bases from J, with 13 bases between. The germline CDR1 and CDR2 sequences are MGHRA and YSYEKL. The CDR3 is 15 amino acids. In DNA form, the CDR3 reads TGCGCCAGCAGCCCCAGGACAGAGGTTAATTCACCCCTCCACTTT. This translates into CASSPRTEVNSPLHF.

This chain links TRBV30 with TRBJ2-3; D remains unclear. Deletions cut 0 bases from V and 4 bases from J, with 14 bases between. The CDR3 has 15 residues. From germline, CDR1 is GTSNPN and CDR2 SVGIG (reference sequence). The CDR3 DNA reads as TGTGCCTGGAGTGTAAACAGTCCTGGCGCAGATACGCAGTATTTT. It specifies CAWSVNSPGADTQYF.